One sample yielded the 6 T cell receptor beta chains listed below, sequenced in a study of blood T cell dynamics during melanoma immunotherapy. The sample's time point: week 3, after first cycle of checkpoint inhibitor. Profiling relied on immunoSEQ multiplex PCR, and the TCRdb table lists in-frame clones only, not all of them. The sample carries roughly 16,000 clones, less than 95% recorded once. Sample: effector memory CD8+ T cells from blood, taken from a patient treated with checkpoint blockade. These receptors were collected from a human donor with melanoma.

The CDR3 DNA reads as TGCGCCAGCAGCCCCTTGACAGCGGGAGATACGCAGTATTTT. As protein: CASSPLTAGDTQYF. The chain is built from TRBV4-1 and TRBJ2-3, with D maybe TRBD2 (6 bases). From germline, CDR1 is MGHRA and CDR2 YSYEKL. V dropped 4 bases and J dropped 5 bases, with 13 bases sitting between them. The CDR3 is 14 amino acids.

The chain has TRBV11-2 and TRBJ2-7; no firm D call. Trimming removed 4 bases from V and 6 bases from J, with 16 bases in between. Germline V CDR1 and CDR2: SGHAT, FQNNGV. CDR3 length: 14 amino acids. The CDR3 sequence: CASSSRPSSSEQYF. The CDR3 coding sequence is TGTGCCAGCAGCTCCCGTCCCTCATCGTCCGAGCAGTACTTC.

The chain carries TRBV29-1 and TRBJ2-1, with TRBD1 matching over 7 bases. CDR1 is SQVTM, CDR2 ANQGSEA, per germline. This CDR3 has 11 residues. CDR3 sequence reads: CGTVGYNEQFF. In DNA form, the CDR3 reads TGCGGGACAGTTGGTTACAATGAGCAGTTCTTC.

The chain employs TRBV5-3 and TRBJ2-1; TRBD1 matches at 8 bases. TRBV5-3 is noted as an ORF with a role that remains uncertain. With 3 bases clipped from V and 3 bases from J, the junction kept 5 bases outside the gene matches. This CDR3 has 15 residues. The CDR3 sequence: CARSCRGLLYNEQFF. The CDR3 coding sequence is TGTGCCAGAAGCTGCAGGGGGCTCCTCTACAATGAGCAGTTCTTC.

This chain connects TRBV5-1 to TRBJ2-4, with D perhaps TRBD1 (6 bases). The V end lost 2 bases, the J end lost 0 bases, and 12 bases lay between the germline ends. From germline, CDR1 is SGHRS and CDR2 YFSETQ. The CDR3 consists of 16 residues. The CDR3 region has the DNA TGCGCCAGCAGCTTAGTATCAGGGGTAGCCAAAAACATTCAGTACTTC. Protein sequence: CASSLVSGVAKNIQYF.

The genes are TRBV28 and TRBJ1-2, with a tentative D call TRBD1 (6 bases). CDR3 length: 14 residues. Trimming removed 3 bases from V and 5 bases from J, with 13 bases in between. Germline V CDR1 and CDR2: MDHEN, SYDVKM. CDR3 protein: CASSFLAGVYGYTF. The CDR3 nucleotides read TGTGCCAGCAGTTTCTTGGCAGGGGTGTATGGCTACACCTTC.